Listed below are T cell receptor beta chains from one sample, sequenced in a study of response to subunit inactivated influenza vaccine. TCRdb called the RT-PCR reads again in MiXCR, with one record for every CDR3 protein. The table records about 540,000 distinct CDR3 sequences, around 21% of them present only once. The sample was also reused in another study, on T cells expressing NK-cell markers.

The sequencing used CD4+ T cells sorted from PBMCs, collected about 11 days after vaccination. The receptors shown here come from a man aged 45 to 65 who received an inactivated influenza vaccine. The CDR3 runs from the conserved cysteine through the conserved F or W. The D gene is left open where the match is weak. The listing skips clone size in some rows; elsewhere it reads once, few, many or a size class.

v_call: TRBV4-3
j_call: TRBJ2-5
clone_size: once
cdr3_length: 16
d_call: .
cdr3_aa: CASSQDFGRVGETQYF
cdr3_nt: TGCGCCAGCAGCCAAGATTTCGGAAGGGTTGGAGAGACCCAGTACTTC

v_call: TRBV5-1
j_call: TRBJ1-4
clone_size: many
cdr3_length: 14
d_call: .
cdr3_aa: CASSLRSGNENLFF
cdr3_nt: TGCGCCAGCAGCTTGCGGTCGGGGAATGAAAACCTGTTTTTT

v_call: TRBV28
j_call: TRBJ2-1
clone_size: .
cdr3_length: 14
d_call: .
cdr3_aa: CASSFRGAYNEQFF
cdr3_nt: TGTGCCAGCAGTTTTAGGGGGGCTTACAATGAGCAGTTCTTC

v_call: TRBV5-5
j_call: TRBJ1-3
clone_size: .
cdr3_length: 12
d_call: .
cdr3_aa: CASSSKGNTIYF
cdr3_nt: TGTGCCAGCAGCTCTAAAGGAAACACCATATATTTT

v_call: TRBV6-5
j_call: TRBJ2-2
clone_size: .
cdr3_length: 12
d_call: .
cdr3_aa: CASSYSYGELFF
cdr3_nt: TGTGCCAGCAGTTACTCGTACGGGGAGCTGTTTTTT

v_call: TRBV5-1
j_call: TRBJ2-7
clone_size: .
cdr3_length: 14
d_call: .
cdr3_aa: CASSLGLGVYEQYF
cdr3_nt: TGCGCCAGCAGCTTGGGATTGGGAGTGTACGAGCAGTACTTC

v_call: TRBV21-1
j_call: TRBJ1-5
clone_size: few
cdr3_length: 16
d_call: .
cdr3_aa: CASSKFSGQGCQPQHF
cdr3_nt: TGTGCCAGCAGCAAATTCTCGGGACAGGGGTGTCAGCCCCAGCATTTT

v_call: TRBV29-1
j_call: TRBJ2-1
clone_size: .
cdr3_length: 14
d_call: TRBD1
cdr3_aa: CSSNQGAVGHEQFF
cdr3_nt: TGCAGCTCGAACCAGGGGGCTGTTGGCCATGAGCAGTTCTTC

v_call: TRBV24-1
j_call: TRBJ2-1
clone_size: .
cdr3_length: 16
d_call: TRBD2
cdr3_aa: CATSDERGAVYNEQFF
cdr3_nt: TGTGCCACCAGTGATGAGCGGGGGGCGGTCTACAATGAGCAGTTCTTC

v_call: TRBV5-1
j_call: TRBJ2-2
clone_size: few
cdr3_length: 15
d_call: TRBD1
cdr3_aa: CASSLRTGSAGELFF
cdr3_nt: TGCGCCAGCAGCTTACGGACAGGGTCGGCCGGGGAGCTGTTTTTT

v_call: TRBV4-2
j_call: TRBJ2-1
clone_size: .
cdr3_length: 16
d_call: TRBD2
cdr3_aa: CASSQETSGQYNEQFF
cdr3_nt: TGTGCCAGCAGCCAGGAGACTAGCGGGCAGTACAATGAGCAGTTCTTC

v_call: TRBV13
j_call: TRBJ2-3
clone_size: few
cdr3_length: 13
d_call: TRBD1
cdr3_aa: CASSSSTGSTQYF
cdr3_nt: TGTGCCAGCAGCTCATCGACAGGGAGTACGCAGTATTTT

v_call: TRBV20-1
j_call: TRBJ1-1
clone_size: .
cdr3_length: 11
d_call: .
cdr3_aa: CSAAGPTEAFF
cdr3_nt: TGCAGTGCAGCTGGACCCACTGAAGCTTTCTTT

v_call: TRBV15
j_call: TRBJ2-1
clone_size: many
cdr3_length: 14
d_call: .
cdr3_aa: CATSRDLLANEQFF
cdr3_nt: TGTGCCACCAGCAGAGATCTATTGGCCAATGAGCAGTTCTTC

v_call: TRBV20-1
j_call: TRBJ2-1
clone_size: .
cdr3_length: 15
d_call: TRBD1
cdr3_aa: CSASEGATVYNEQFF
cdr3_nt: TGCAGTGCTAGTGAGGGGGCGACTGTCTACAATGAGCAGTTCTTC

v_call: TRBV2
j_call: TRBJ1-5
clone_size: few
cdr3_length: 14
d_call: .
cdr3_aa: CASSGRDPNQPQHF
cdr3_nt: TGTGCCAGCAGTGGCCGGGACCCTAATCAGCCCCAGCATTTT

v_call: TRBV7-2
j_call: TRBJ2-7
clone_size: .
cdr3_length: 14
d_call: .
cdr3_aa: CASSFSRLNGEQYF
cdr3_nt: TGTGCCAGCAGCTTTTCCCGTCTTAACGGCGAGCAGTACTTC

v_call: TRBV12-3/TRBV12-4
j_call: TRBJ2-1
clone_size: few
cdr3_length: 15
d_call: TRBD2
cdr3_aa: CASSLGLAGAHEQFF
cdr3_nt: TGTGCCAGCAGTCTGGGACTAGCGGGAGCCCATGAGCAGTTCTTC

v_call: TRBV27
j_call: TRBJ2-5
clone_size: .
cdr3_length: 17
d_call: TRBD2
cdr3_aa: CASRPGTSGRARETQYF
cdr3_nt: TGTGCCAGCAGGCCCGGGACTAGCGGGAGGGCCCGGGAGACCCAGTACTTC

v_call: TRBV6-2/TRBV6-3
j_call: TRBJ2-5
clone_size: few
cdr3_length: 14
d_call: .
cdr3_aa: CASSPRQDWETQYF
cdr3_nt: TGTGCCAGCAGTCCCAGACAGGATTGGGAGACCCAGTACTTC

v_call: TRBV6-1
j_call: TRBJ1-2
clone_size: .
cdr3_length: 15
d_call: .
cdr3_aa: CASRTAPRAKYGYTF
cdr3_nt: TGTGCCAGCAGAACGGCCCCTCGGGCGAAATATGGCTACACCTTC

v_call: TRBV7-9
j_call: TRBJ1-5
clone_size: few
cdr3_length: 12
d_call: .
cdr3_aa: CASSFLRQPQHF
cdr3_nt: TGTGCCAGCAGCTTCCTCCGTCAGCCCCAGCATTTT

v_call: TRBV29-1
j_call: TRBJ2-1
clone_size: .
cdr3_length: 14
d_call: TRBD1
cdr3_aa: CSVADRGLGNEQFF
cdr3_nt: TGCAGCGTTGCAGACAGGGGGCTTGGTAATGAGCAGTTCTTC

v_call: TRBV7-8
j_call: TRBJ2-7
clone_size: few
cdr3_length: 14
d_call: .
cdr3_aa: CASSSSISAYEQYF
cdr3_nt: TGTGCCAGCAGCTCTTCTATTTCAGCCTACGAGCAGTACTTC

v_call: TRBV5-5
j_call: TRBJ2-3
clone_size: many
cdr3_length: 16
d_call: TRBD2
cdr3_aa: CASSLDGGASTDTQYF
cdr3_nt: TGTGCCAGCAGCTTGGACGGGGGGGCCAGCACAGATACGCAGTATTTT

v_call: TRBV2
j_call: TRBJ2-3
clone_size: few
cdr3_length: 14
d_call: .
cdr3_aa: CASGERPEGDTQYF
cdr3_nt: TGTGCCAGCGGGGAAAGGCCTGAGGGAGATACGCAGTATTTT

v_call: TRBV28
j_call: TRBJ2-7
clone_size: few
cdr3_length: 15
d_call: TRBD2
cdr3_aa: CASSPSGTNFREQYF
cdr3_nt: TGTGCCAGCAGTCCTAGCGGGACCAACTTTCGAGAGCAGTACTTC

v_call: TRBV20-1
j_call: TRBJ1-1
clone_size: few
cdr3_length: 11
d_call: TRBD1
cdr3_aa: CSADAGGGAFF
cdr3_nt: TGCAGTGCCGACGCAGGGGGGGGAGCTTTCTTT

v_call: TRBV6-5
j_call: TRBJ1-2
clone_size: .
cdr3_length: 15
d_call: TRBD1
cdr3_aa: CASSYTGGSNYGYTF
cdr3_nt: TGTGCCAGCAGTTACACAGGGGGCTCCAACTATGGCTACACCTTC

v_call: TRBV24-1
j_call: TRBJ1-4
clone_size: few
cdr3_length: 15
d_call: TRBD1
cdr3_aa: CATSDPTGDNEKLFF
cdr3_nt: TGTGCCACCAGTGATCCTACAGGGGATAATGAAAAACTGTTTTTT

v_call: TRBV9
j_call: TRBJ2-7
clone_size: .
cdr3_length: 14
d_call: .
cdr3_aa: CASSVGDATYEQYF
cdr3_nt: TGTGCCAGCAGCGTAGGGGACGCTACCTACGAGCAGTACTTC

v_call: TRBV29-1
j_call: TRBJ2-5
clone_size: .
cdr3_length: 15
d_call: TRBD1
cdr3_aa: CSVGGTESIQETQYF
cdr3_nt: TGCAGCGTTGGAGGGACAGAATCGATCCAAGAGACCCAGTACTTC

v_call: TRBV9
j_call: TRBJ2-2
clone_size: .
cdr3_length: 16
d_call: .
cdr3_aa: CASSVGSGAGTGELFF
cdr3_nt: TGTGCCAGCAGCGTAGGAAGCGGAGCCGGCACCGGGGAGCTGTTTTTT

v_call: TRBV7-2
j_call: TRBJ2-5
clone_size: .
cdr3_length: 15
d_call: TRBD2
cdr3_aa: CASSPHSGGSSTQYF
cdr3_nt: TGTGCCAGCAGCCCCCATTCCGGGGGGTCTAGTACCCAGTACTTC

v_call: TRBV28
j_call: TRBJ2-5
clone_size: .
cdr3_length: 16
d_call: .
cdr3_aa: CASSPRLGQVQETQYF
cdr3_nt: TGTGCCAGCAGCCCCCGGCTCGGGCAGGTTCAAGAGACCCAGTACTTC

v_call: TRBV30
j_call: TRBJ2-3
clone_size: few
cdr3_length: 13
d_call: .
cdr3_aa: CAWSPGSTDTQYF
cdr3_nt: TGTGCCTGGAGTCCCGGGAGTACAGATACGCAGTATTTT

v_call: TRBV6-2/TRBV6-3
j_call: TRBJ2-5
clone_size: .
cdr3_length: 14
d_call: .
cdr3_aa: CASSLPWERGTQYF
cdr3_nt: TGTGCCAGCAGTCTCCCTTGGGAGAGGGGGACCCAGTACTTC

v_call: TRBV7-9
j_call: TRBJ2-3
clone_size: .
cdr3_length: 15
d_call: TRBD2
cdr3_aa: CASSMTSGYTDTQYF
cdr3_nt: TGTGCCAGCAGCATGACTAGCGGGTATACAGATACGCAGTATTTT

v_call: TRBV3-1
j_call: TRBJ2-1
clone_size: .
cdr3_length: 15
d_call: .
cdr3_aa: CASSQNRINLGVQFF
cdr3_nt: TGTGCCAGCAGCCAAAATAGAATCAATCTCGGGGTGCAGTTCTTC

v_call: TRBV15
j_call: TRBJ1-1
clone_size: few
cdr3_length: 16
d_call: .
cdr3_aa: CATSRDLGVMNTEAFF
cdr3_nt: TGTGCCACCAGCAGAGATCTCGGGGTAATGAACACTGAAGCTTTCTTT

v_call: TRBV29-1
j_call: TRBJ2-1
clone_size: .
cdr3_length: 16
d_call: .
cdr3_aa: CSVEGYSDFYYNEQFF
cdr3_nt: TGCAGCGTTGAAGGTTACAGCGACTTCTATTACAATGAGCAGTTCTTC

v_call: TRBV5-1
j_call: TRBJ2-1
clone_size: .
cdr3_length: 15
d_call: TRBD2
cdr3_aa: CASSHRSSGGNEQFF
cdr3_nt: TGCGCCAGCAGCCATCGATCCTCGGGGGGCAATGAGCAGTTCTTC

v_call: TRBV25-1
j_call: TRBJ1-2
clone_size: .
cdr3_length: 14
d_call: .
cdr3_aa: CASSERYGAGGYTF
cdr3_nt: TGTGCCAGCAGTGAGAGATACGGGGCTGGCGGCTACACCTTC

v_call: TRBV4-3
j_call: TRBJ1-5
clone_size: .
cdr3_length: 15
d_call: .
cdr3_aa: CASSQDLRENQPQHF
cdr3_nt: TGCGCCAGCAGCCAAGATTTGCGGGAGAATCAGCCCCAGCATTTT

v_call: TRBV2
j_call: TRBJ2-5
clone_size: .
cdr3_length: 14
d_call: TRBD1
cdr3_aa: CASSDGTGQETQYF
cdr3_nt: TGTGCCAGCAGTGACGGGACAGGCCAAGAGACCCAGTACTTC

v_call: TRBV15
j_call: TRBJ2-3
clone_size: .
cdr3_length: 17
d_call: .
cdr3_aa: CATSREFGRGSTDTQYF
cdr3_nt: TGTGCCACCAGCAGAGAATTCGGGCGGGGTAGCACAGATACGCAGTATTTT

v_call: TRBV5-6
j_call: TRBJ1-6
clone_size: .
cdr3_length: 17
d_call: TRBD1
cdr3_aa: CASSPDKGAIRSSPLHF
cdr3_nt: TGTGCCAGCAGCCCCGACAAGGGGGCGATACGAAGTTCACCCCTCCACTTT

v_call: TRBV12-3/TRBV12-4
j_call: TRBJ2-1
clone_size: .
cdr3_length: 16
d_call: TRBD2
cdr3_aa: CASSLGLAGTYNEQFF
cdr3_nt: TGTGCCAGCAGTTTAGGACTAGCGGGAACCTACAATGAGCAGTTCTTC

v_call: TRBV10-3
j_call: TRBJ2-1
clone_size: .
cdr3_length: 16
d_call: .
cdr3_aa: CAISSRTGPSYNEQFF
cdr3_nt: TGTGCCATCAGTAGCCGGACTGGTCCTTCCTACAATGAGCAGTTCTTC

v_call: TRBV20-1
j_call: TRBJ2-1
clone_size: .
cdr3_length: 13
d_call: TRBD2
cdr3_aa: CSAFSGRADEQFF
cdr3_nt: TGCAGTGCTTTTAGCGGGAGGGCCGACGAGCAGTTCTTC

v_call: TRBV12-3/TRBV12-4
j_call: TRBJ2-5
clone_size: .
cdr3_length: 13
d_call: .
cdr3_aa: CASSSSRRETQYF
cdr3_nt: TGTGCCAGCAGTTCGTCCCGGCGAGAGACCCAGTACTTC